This T cell receptor beta chain emerged from a study of cytomegalovirus exposure and HLA in healthy donors. Turning to the study itself: As an earlier analysis found, roughly 180 million T cells yielded 100 million to 130 million unique TCR beta sequences. Study-wide findings and caveats: Later analysis demonstrated an association between a missense DCLRE1C variant and TCR beta V- and J-gene trimming. A later analysis linked 15,000 to 20,000 TCR beta sequences to HLA alleles at 0.05 false discovery rate. Certain sequence variants were highly shared and formed a cluster, and this cluster was likely a sequencing artifact.

CDR1 and CDR2 (germline): SEHNR, FQNEAQ (reference sequence). Trimming at V came to 4 bases and at J to 3 bases, leaving 3 bases not matched to a gene. The CDR3 totals 15 residues. 13 Jbeta primers and 60 Vbeta primers were used for the PCR. The data were produced by immunoSEQ multiplex PCR, yet TCRdb's version contains in-frame clones alone and is incomplete. This sample's table has about 160,000 clones. Concerning this clone itself: The antigen is undetermined.

This clonotype originated in a woman in her sixties in good health and CMV-seronegative. Source material: PBMCs. V is TRBV7-9 and J is TRBJ1-5; TRBD1 agrees at 10 bases. CDR3 nucleotides: TGTGCCAGCAGCTCAGGGACAGGGGCCAATCAGCCCCAGCATTTT. It is translated as CASSSGTGANQPQHF.